The source of this TCR beta chain is a study of siplizumab effects on memory and regulatory T cells. The table came from immunoSEQ multiplex PCR; TCRdb's copy has only in-frame clones and leaves some out. Of about 64,000 clones in the sample, around 96% are singletons; the top ten hold about 0.1%. This CDR3 has 16 amino acids. V was pared by 0 bases and J by 4 bases, with 13 bases between. Germline loops: CDR1 MNHEY, CDR2 SVGAGI. What was sequenced was naive CD8+ T cells sorted from blood. This TCR was recovered from a human donor in good health. The chain has TRBV6-5 and TRBJ2-1, with a tentative D call TRBD2 (7 bases). The CDR3 spells CASSYSAGAAYNEQFF. CDR3 coding DNA: TGTGCCAGCAGTTACTCTGCGGGGGCGGCATACAATGAGCAGTTCTTC.